The 14 T cell receptor delta chains below all came from one sample that was sequenced in a study of γδ T cells in repeated Plasmodium falciparum infection. TCRdb made new clone calls on the multiplex PCR reads using CATT. The sample gives tens of thousands of delta-chain clones, 1.4% of which show up once; roughly 9.5% is in the top ten. Flow sorting of PBMC yielded separate Vgamma9/Vdelta2+ and Vdelta2-negative gammadelta T cell populations for bulk repertoire analysis. The material sequenced was gamma-delta T cells from blood. The receptors come from a pool of human donors (malaria-infected and uninfected, not separated).

Comments on this clone: A read error is the likely source, as a far larger clone sits one nucleotide away. Other DNA sequences in this specimen translate into the identical CDR3. The J gene went uncalled, whereas the V gene is TRDV2; the table's D call, TRDD3, has no DNA check behind it. Germline CDR1 is GEAIGNYY and CDR2 is EKD. This CDR3 contains 17 residues. CDR3 loop: CACDGRIPGGPTDKLIF. The CDR3 DNA sequence: TGTGCCTGTGACGGAAGAATCCCTGGGGGACCCACCGATAAACTCATCTTC.

This clone showed up just a few times. The protein in TCRdb stems from a much larger clone and differs at residue 21 from this DNA's translation, likely a read error; here the protein is translated from the DNA. CDR3 sequence: CALGELRLRDLSLLLGTRGEPIF. The CDR3 region has the DNA TGTGCTCTTGGGGAACTGCGCCTACGTGACTTATCCCTCTTACTGGGGACAAGAGGGGAACCCATCTTT. There is no J gene call, but TRDV1 is given as the V gene; TRDD3, the D gene given by the table, was not confirmed from the DNA. The germline V gene has CDR1 TSWWSYY and CDR2 QGS. CDR3 length: 23 amino acids.

A remark on this clone: The likely explanation is a read error, given a far larger clone one base away. The identical CDR3 is also encoded by other nucleotide sequences in the sample. The rearrangement joins TRDV1 to TRDJ1; 11 bases agree with TRDD3. CDR3 length: 21 residues. Germline V gene data show CDR1 as TSWWSYY and CDR2 as QGS. CDR3 nucleotides: TGTGCTCTTGGGGAACTTTCCGCCCCAATGTACTGGGGGATAGACACCGATAAACTCATTTTT. This sequence encodes CALGELSAPMYWGIDTDKLIF.

Comments on this clone: TCRdb's listed protein matches a much larger clone and diverges from this DNA's translation at residue 4, likely through a read error; the protein shown comes from the DNA. The chain combines TRDV2 with TRDJ1; 12 bases are a match to TRDD3. The CDR3 runs to 19 residues. The trim removed 6 bases at V and 0 bases at J, leaving 16 bases unmatched. Looked up from germline, CDR1 is GEAIGNYY and CDR2 is EKD. The CDR3 DNA reads TGTGCCTGTTATCCCCTTACTGGGGGATACTCAGAGTACACCGATAAACTCATCTTT. It codes for CACYPLTGGYSEYTDKLIF.

This clone came up many times. This likely traces to a read error, being one base from a far larger clone. Other DNA sequences in the same sample also yield this CDR3. The chain is built from TRDV1 and TRDJ1; 7 bases agree with TRDD3. Per germline, CDR1 TSWWSYY and CDR2 QGS. The CDR3 spans 18 residues. V gave up 2 bases and J gave up 0 bases; unmatched junction bases: 12. For the CDR3, the DNA is TGTGCTCTTGGGGAAGTGGGGGGGATCCCATCCTACACCGATAAACTCATCTTT. Its protein is CALGEVGGIPSYTDKLIF.

This clone turned up a few times. Given a far larger clone just one base away, this is likely a sequencing read error. At the DNA level, this CDR3 is encoded by other sequences in the same sample as well. The chain recombines TRDV2 with TRDJ1; a possible D gene is TRDD3 (6 bases). The J gene is not listed in TCRdb, so it was assigned here from a DNA match to germline. In germline, CDR1 is GEAIGNYY, CDR2 EKD. CDR3 length: 13 amino acids. The CDR3 region is CACDRGYTDKLIF. The CDR3 DNA follows: TGCGCCTGTGACAGGGGATACACCGATAAACTCATCTTT.

About this clone: TCRdb's protein, taken from a much larger clone, differs from this DNA's translation at residues 4 and 5, likely owing to a read error; the protein displayed comes from the DNA. The V and J genes are TRDV1 and TRDJ1, with a tentative D call TRDD2 (6 bases). Trimming took 7 bases from V and 1 from J, leaving 19 bases between them. The CDR3 has 16 residues. The V gene's germline CDR1 is TSWWSYY and CDR2 QGS. The DNA of the CDR3 is TGTGCTCTTGAGTATATCCTTCCGAATCGCACCGATAAACTCATCTTT. Residues: CALEYILPNRTDKLIF.

V usage is TRDV1 and J usage is TRDJ1, with 8 bases matching TRDD3. No J gene is reported in TCRdb; it was inferred here by comparing the DNA with germline. This CDR3 region has 24 residues. CDR1 is TSWWSYY and CDR2 is QGS in the germline V gene. V gave up 0 bases and J gave up 0 bases; unmatched junction bases: 27. In DNA, the CDR3 is TGTGCTCTTGGGGAACTTTTCTCCACTTTTCACGAACCTACTGGGGGGACATACACCGATAAACTCATCTTT. As protein: CALGELFSTFHEPTGGTYTDKLIF.

This clone occurred a few times. It is likely a read error: a sequence one base away is far more abundant. This sample includes further DNA sequences coding for the same CDR3. This chain joins TRDV3 and TRDJ1; D is unclear. Matching the DNA to germline supplied the J gene, which TCRdb does not give. The germline V gene encodes CDR1 TVYSNPD and CDR2 GDNSRS (reference sequence). This CDR3 is built from 19 residues. With 3 bases removed from V and 0 bases from J, the gap between germline ends came to 29 bases. CDR3: CAFTARSNGGLDYTDKLIF. The CDR3 bases are TGTGCCTTCACAGCTCGGTCCAACGGAGGGTTGGACTACACCGATAAACTCATCTTT.

Regarding this clone: TCRdb assigns this DNA the protein of a much larger clone, which departs from its translation at residue 17; this likely reflects a read error, and the protein shown comes from translating the DNA. The J segment was not called; the V segment is TRDV2; whether TRDD3, the table's D call, matches the DNA was not checked. Looked up from germline, CDR1 is GEAIGNYY and CDR2 is EKD. This CDR3 comprises 19 residues. CDR3 residues: CACDTAGGDRSWDTRQTFF. The CDR3 coding sequence is TGTGCCTGTGACACCGCCGGGGGAGACCGCTCCTGGGACACCCGACAGACGTTTTTC.

This clone showed up just a few times. This DNA's translation differs at residue 13 from TCRdb's protein, which comes from a much larger clone; a read error is likely, and the protein shown is translated from the DNA. The V gene is TRDV2, but the J gene lacks a call; the table gives TRDD3 as D, unverified against the DNA. Germline assignment: CDR1 GEAIGNYY and CDR2 EKD. The CDR3 contains 15 residues. In nucleotides, the CDR3 is TGTGCCTGTGACACCGTGGGGGGTAGAACCGATAAACCCATCTTT. Protein sequence: CACDTVGGRTDKPIF.

Only a few counts were recorded for this clone. This DNA's translation and the protein TCRdb lists, from a much larger clone, do not match at residue 14, likely due to a read error; the protein shown is translated from the DNA. This chain joins TRDV1 and TRDJ1; 8 positions agree with TRDD3. The J gene comes from matching the DNA to germline here; TCRdb lacks it. In germline, CDR1 is TSWWSYY, CDR2 QGS. This CDR3 has 20 residues. V was clipped by 1 base and J by 1 base; unmatched bases: 17. CDR3 protein: CALGEPSPPKYWGPTDKLIF. DNA for the CDR3: TGTGCTCTTGGGGAACCCAGCCCTCCCAAATACTGGGGGCCCACCGATAAACTCATCTTT.

This clone was seen repeatedly, ten times or more. A read error is the likely source, as a far larger clone sits one nucleotide away. The chain couples TRDV2 to TRDJ1, with 7 bases that match TRDD3. The J gene, absent from TCRdb, was called here by matching the DNA to germline. The CDR3 contains 19 residues. Germline V lookup: CDR1 GEAIGNYY, CDR2 EKD. V lost 7 bases, J lost 2 bases, and 24 bases stayed unmatched. CDR3: CACDSLYTLLGERTDKLIF. CDR3 bases: TGTGCCTGCGACTCACTTTATACCTTGTTGGGGGAAAGGACCGATAAACTCATCTTT.

This clone has only a few counts. This likely stems from a read error, as it lies one base from a far larger clone. This same CDR3 is encoded by further DNA sequences in the sample. The chain carries TRDV1 and TRDJ1, with 9 bases matching TRDD3. The J gene is absent in TCRdb and was assigned here via DNA matching to germline. This CDR3 spans 20 amino acids. Losses at the gene ends were 2 bases for V and 8 bases for J; bases not matched to a gene: 24. CDR1 is TSWWSYY, CDR2 QGS, per germline. CDR3 sequence reads: CALGEGAPLRPGDTVDKLIF. The CDR3 nucleotides are TGTGCTCTTGGGGAAGGAGCGCCTTTACGTCCGGGGGATACAGTCGACAAACTCATCTTT.